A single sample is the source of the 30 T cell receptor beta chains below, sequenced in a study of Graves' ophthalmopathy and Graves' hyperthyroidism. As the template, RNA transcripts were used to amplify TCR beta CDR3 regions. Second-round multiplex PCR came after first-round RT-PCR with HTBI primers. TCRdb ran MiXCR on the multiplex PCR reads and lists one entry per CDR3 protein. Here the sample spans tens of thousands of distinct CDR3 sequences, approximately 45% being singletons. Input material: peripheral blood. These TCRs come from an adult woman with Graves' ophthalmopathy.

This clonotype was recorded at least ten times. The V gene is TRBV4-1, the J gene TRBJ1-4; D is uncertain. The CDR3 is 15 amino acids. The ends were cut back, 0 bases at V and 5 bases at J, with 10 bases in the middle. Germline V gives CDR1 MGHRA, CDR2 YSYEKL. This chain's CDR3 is CASSQERGGNEKLFF. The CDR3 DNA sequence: TGCGCCAGCAGCCAAGAACGGGGAGGGAATGAAAAACTGTTTTTT.

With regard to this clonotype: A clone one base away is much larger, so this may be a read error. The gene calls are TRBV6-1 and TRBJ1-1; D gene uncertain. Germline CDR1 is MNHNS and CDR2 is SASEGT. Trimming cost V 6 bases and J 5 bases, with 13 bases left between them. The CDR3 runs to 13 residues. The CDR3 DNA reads TGTGCCAGCAGCGAGACTCGGAGGACTGAAGCTTTCTTT. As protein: CASSETRRTEAFF.

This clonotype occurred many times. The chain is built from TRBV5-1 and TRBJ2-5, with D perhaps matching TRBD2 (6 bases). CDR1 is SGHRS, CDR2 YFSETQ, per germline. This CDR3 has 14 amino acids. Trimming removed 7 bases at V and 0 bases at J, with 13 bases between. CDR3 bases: TGCGCCAGCTACCGGGGAGGTTACCAAGAGACCCAGTACTTC. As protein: CASYRGGYQETQYF. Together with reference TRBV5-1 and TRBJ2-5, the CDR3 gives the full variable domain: KAGVTQTPRYLIKTRGQQVTLSCSPISGHRSVSWYQQTPGQGLQFLFEYFSETQRNKGNFPGRFSGRQFSNSRSEMNVSTLELGDSALYLCASYRGGYQETQYFGPGTRLLVL.

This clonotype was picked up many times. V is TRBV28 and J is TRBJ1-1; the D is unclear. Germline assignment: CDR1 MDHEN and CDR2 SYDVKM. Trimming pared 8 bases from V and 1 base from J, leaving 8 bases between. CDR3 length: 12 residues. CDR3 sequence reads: CASETANTEAFF. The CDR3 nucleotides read TGTGCCAGCGAAACAGCGAACACTGAAGCTTTCTTT.

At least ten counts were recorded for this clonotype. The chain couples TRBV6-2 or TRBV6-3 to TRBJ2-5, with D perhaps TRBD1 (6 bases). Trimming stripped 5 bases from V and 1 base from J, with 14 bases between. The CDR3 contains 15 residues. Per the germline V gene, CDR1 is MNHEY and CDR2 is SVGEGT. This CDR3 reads CASSPLGQIQETQYF. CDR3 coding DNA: TGTGCCAGCAGTCCCCTCGGACAGATCCAAGAGACCCAGTACTTC.

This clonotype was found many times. CDR3 protein: CASSWGQGEYNSPLHF. As DNA, the CDR3 is TGCGCCAGCAGCTGGGGACAGGGGGAATATAATTCACCCCTCCACTTT. This rearrangement joins TRBV5-1 to TRBJ1-6; 11 nucleotides line up with TRBD1. The CDR3 contains 16 residues. CDR1 is SGHRS and CDR2 is YFSETQ in the germline V gene. Germline trimming cut 3 bases from V and 4 bases from J; bases unmatched to any gene: 3.

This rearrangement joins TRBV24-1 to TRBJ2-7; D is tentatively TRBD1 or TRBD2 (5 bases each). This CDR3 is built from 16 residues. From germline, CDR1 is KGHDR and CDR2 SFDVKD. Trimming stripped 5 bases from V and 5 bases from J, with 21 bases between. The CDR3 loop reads CATSAGRDPSHNEQYF. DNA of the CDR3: TGTGCCACCAGTGCGGGCCGGGACCCAAGTCACAACGAGCAGTACTTC.

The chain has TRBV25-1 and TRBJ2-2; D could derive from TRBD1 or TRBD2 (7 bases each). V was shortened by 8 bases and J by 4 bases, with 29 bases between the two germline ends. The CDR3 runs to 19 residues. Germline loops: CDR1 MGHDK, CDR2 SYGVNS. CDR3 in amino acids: CASSPPRGRESSLTGELFF. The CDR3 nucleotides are TGTGCCAGCTCACCACCGAGGGGGCGGGAGTCCTCTCTCACCGGGGAGCTGTTTTTT.

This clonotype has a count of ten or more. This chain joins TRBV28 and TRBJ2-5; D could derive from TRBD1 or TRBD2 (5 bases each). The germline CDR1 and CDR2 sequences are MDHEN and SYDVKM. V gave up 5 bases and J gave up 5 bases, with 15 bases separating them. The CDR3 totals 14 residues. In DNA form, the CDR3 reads TGTGCCAGCAGTGGGGACCCAACGGAGGAGACCCAGTACTTC. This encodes CASSGDPTEETQYF.

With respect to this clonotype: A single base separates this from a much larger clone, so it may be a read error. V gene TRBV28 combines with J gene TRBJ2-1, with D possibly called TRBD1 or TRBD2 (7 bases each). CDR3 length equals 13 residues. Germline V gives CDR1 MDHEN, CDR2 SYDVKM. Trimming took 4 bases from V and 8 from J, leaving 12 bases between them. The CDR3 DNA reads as TGTGCCAGCAGTTCCAGGGGGGGCTATGAGCAGTTCTTC. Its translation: CASSSRGGYEQFF.

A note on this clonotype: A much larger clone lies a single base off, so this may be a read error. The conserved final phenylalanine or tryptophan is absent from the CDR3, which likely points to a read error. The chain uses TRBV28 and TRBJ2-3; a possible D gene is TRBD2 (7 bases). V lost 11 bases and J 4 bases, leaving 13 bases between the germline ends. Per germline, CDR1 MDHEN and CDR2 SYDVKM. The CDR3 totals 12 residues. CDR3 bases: TGTGCCGGAGGGGGGGGCGCAGATACGCAGTATTTG. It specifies CAGGGGADTQYL.

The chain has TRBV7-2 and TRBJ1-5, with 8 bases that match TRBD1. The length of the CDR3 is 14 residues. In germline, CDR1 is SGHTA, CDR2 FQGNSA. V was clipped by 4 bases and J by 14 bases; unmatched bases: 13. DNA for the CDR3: TGTGCCAGCAGCTCTCGGACCGGGACAGGTTACGAGCATTTT. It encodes CASSSRTGTGYEHF.

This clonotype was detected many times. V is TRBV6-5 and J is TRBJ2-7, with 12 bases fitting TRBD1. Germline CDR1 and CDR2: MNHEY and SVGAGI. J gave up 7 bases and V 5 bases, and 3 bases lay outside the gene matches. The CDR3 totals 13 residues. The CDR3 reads CASSGTGGREQYF. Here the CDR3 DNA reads TGTGCCAGCAGTGGGACAGGGGGCAGGGAGCAGTACTTC.

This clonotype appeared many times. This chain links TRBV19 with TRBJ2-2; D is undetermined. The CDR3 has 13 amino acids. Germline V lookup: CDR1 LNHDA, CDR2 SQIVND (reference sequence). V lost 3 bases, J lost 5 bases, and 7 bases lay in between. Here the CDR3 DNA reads TGTGCCAGTAGTATTATCCCGACCGGGGAGCTGTTTTTT. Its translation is CASSIIPTGELFF. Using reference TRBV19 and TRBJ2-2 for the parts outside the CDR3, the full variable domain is DGGITQSPKYLFRKEGQNVTLSCEQNLNHDAMYWYRQDPGQGLRLIYYSQIVNDFQKGDIAEGYSVSREKKESFPLTVTSAQKNPTAFYLCASSIIPTGELFFGEGSRLTVL.

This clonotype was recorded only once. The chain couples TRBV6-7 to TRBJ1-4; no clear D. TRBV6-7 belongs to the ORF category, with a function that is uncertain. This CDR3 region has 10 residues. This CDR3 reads CSRRDEKLFF. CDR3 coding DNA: TGTTCGAGGCGCGATGAAAAACTGTTTTTT.

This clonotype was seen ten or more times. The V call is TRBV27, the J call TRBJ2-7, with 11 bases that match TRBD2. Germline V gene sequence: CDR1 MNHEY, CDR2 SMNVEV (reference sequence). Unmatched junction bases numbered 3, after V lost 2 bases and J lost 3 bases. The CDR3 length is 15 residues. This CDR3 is CASSLLAGGFYEQYF. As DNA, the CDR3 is TGTGCCAGCAGTTTACTAGCGGGAGGTTTCTACGAGCAGTACTTC.

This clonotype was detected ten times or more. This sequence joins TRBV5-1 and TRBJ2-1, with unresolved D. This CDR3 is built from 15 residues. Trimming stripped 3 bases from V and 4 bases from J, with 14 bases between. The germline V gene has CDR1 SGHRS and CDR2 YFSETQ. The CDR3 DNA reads TGCGCCAGCAGCTCTCCGCGTGAGCCTTACAATGAGCAGTTCTTC. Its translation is CASSSPREPYNEQFF.

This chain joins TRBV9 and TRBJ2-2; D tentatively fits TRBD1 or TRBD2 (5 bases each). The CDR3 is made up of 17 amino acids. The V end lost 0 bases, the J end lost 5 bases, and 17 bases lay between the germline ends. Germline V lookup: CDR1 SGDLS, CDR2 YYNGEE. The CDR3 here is CASSVVGDVGKTGELFF. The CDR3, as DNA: TGTGCCAGCAGCGTAGTTGGGGACGTCGGTAAGACCGGGGAGCTGTTTTTT. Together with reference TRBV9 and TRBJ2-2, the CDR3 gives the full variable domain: DSGVTQTPKHLITATGQRVTLRCSPRSGDLSVYWYQQSLDQGLQFLIQYYNGEERAKGNILERFSAQQFPDLHSELNLSSLELGDSALYFCASSVVGDVGKTGELFFGEGSRLTVL.

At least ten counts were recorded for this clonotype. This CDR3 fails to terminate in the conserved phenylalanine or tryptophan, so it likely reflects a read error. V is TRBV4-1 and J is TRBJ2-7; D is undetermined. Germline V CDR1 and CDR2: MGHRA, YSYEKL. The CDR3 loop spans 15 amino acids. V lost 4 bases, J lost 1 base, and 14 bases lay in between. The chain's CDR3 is CASSPDIPSSYEQYL. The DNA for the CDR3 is TGCGCCAGCAGCCCTGACATACCTTCTTCCTACGAGCAGTACCTC.

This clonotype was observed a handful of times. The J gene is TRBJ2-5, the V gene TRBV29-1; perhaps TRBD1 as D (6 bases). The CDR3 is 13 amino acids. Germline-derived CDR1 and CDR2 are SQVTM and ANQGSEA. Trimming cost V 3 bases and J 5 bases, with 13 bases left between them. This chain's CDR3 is CSVEGQGWETQYF. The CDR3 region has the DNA TGCAGCGTTGAGGGACAAGGGTGGGAGACCCAGTACTTC.

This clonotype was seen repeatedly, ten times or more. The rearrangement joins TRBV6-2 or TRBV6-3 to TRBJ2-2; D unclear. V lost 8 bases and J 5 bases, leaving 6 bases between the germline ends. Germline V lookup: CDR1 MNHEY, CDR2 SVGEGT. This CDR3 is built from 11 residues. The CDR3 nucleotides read TGTGCCAGCTCCAGTACCGGGGAGCTGTTTTTT. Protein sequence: CASSSTGELFF.

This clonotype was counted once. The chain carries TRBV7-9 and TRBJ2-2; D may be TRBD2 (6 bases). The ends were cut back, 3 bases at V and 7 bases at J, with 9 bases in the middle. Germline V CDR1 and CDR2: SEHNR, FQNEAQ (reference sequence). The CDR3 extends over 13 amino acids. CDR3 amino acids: CASSLREVGELFF. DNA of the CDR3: TGTGCCAGCAGCTTGCGGGAAGTCGGGGAGCTGTTTTTT.

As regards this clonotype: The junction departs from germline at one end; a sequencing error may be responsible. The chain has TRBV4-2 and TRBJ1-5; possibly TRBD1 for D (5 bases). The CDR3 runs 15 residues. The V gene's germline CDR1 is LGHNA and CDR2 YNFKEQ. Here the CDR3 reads CASSQEGGSIQPQHF. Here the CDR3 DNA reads TGTGCCAGCAGCCAAGAGGGGGGGAGCATTCAGCCCCAGCATTTT.

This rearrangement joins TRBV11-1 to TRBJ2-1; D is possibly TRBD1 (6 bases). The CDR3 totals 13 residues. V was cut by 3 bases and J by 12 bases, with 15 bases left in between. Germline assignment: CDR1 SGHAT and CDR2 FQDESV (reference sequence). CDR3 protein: CASSFRGGEWQFF. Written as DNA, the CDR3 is TGTGCCAGCAGCTTTCGAGGGGGAGAATGGCAGTTCTTC.

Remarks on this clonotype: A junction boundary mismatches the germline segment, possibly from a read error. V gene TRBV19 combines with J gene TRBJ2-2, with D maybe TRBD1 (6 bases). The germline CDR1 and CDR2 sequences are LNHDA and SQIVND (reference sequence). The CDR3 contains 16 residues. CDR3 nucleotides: TGTGCCAGTAGCCCGAACAGGGAAGCGAACACTGGGGAGCTGTTTTTT. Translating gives CASSPNREANTGELFF.

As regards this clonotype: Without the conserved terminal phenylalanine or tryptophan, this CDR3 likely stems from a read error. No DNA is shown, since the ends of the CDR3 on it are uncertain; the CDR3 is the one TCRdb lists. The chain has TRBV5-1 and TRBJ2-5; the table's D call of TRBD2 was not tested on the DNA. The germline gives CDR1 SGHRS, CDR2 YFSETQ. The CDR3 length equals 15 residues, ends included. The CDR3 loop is CASSTDGTAGYTFGS.

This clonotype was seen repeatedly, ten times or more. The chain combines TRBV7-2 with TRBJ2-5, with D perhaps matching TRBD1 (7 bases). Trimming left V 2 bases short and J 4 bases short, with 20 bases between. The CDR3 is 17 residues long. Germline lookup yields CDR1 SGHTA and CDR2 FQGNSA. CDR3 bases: TGTGCCAGCAGCTTAACCCCTCGACAGGGAGCGGGAGAGACCCAGTACTTC. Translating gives CASSLTPRQGAGETQYF. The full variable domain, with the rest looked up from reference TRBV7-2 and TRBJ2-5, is GAGVSQSPSNKVTEKGKDVELRCDPISGHTALYWYRQSLGQGLEFLIYFQGNSAPDKSGLPSDRFSAERTGGSVSTLTIQRTQQEDSAVYLCASSLTPRQGAGETQYFGPGTRLLVL.

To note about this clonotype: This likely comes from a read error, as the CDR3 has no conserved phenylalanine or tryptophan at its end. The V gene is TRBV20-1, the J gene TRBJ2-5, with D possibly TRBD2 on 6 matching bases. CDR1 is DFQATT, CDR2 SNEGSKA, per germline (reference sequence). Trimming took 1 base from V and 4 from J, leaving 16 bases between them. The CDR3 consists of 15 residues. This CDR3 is CSARAVAARGETQYL. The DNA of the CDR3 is TGCAGTGCTAGAGCCGTAGCGGCAAGGGGAGAGACCCAGTACCTC.

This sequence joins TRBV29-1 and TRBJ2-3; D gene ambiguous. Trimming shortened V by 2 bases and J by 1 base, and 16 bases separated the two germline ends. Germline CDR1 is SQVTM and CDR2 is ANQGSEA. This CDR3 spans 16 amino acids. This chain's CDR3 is CSVEMWSVWGTDTQYF. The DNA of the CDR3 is TGCAGCGTTGAAATGTGGTCAGTATGGGGCACAGATACGCAGTATTTT.

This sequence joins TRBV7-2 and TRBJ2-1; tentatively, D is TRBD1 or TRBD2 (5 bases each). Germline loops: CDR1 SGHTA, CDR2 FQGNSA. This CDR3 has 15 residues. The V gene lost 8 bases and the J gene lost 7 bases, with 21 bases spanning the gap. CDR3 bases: TGTGCCAGCTCTCTCAACGGGATGGGGCAGAATGAGCAGTTCTTC. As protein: CASSLNGMGQNEQFF.